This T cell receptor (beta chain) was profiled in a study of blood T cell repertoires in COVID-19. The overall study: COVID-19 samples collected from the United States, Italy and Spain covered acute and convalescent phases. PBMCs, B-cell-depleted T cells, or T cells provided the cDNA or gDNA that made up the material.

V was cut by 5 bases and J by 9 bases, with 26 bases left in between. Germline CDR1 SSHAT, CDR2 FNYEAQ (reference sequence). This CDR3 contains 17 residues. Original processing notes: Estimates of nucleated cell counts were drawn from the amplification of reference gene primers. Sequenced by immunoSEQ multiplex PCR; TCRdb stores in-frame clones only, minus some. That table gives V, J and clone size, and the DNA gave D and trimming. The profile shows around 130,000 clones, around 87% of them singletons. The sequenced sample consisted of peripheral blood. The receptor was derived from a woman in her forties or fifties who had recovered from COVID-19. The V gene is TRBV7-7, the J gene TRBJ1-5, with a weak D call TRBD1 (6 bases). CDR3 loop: CASSITVRDNLFLPQHF. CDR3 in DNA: TGTGCCAGCAGCATCACCGTCCGGGACAACCTATTTCTGCCCCAGCATTTT.